This entry describes one T cell receptor (beta chain). What it binds is unknown. The V gene's germline CDR1 is MGHRA and CDR2 YSYEKL. V shed 3 bases and J 2 bases; nucleotides not matched to a gene: 5. CDR3 size: 15 residues. CD45RO/CCR7/CD25/CD127/CD95/CD27 staining was used to isolate CD4+ naive, central memory, regulatory and stem cell-like memory cells by sorting. Reverse transcription of all isolated RNA meant that expressed TCRB transcripts were sequenced. Clones were sequenced by immunoSEQ multiplex PCR, and TCRdb holds only the in-frame ones, with some missing. The sample has hundreds of thousands of clones, 13% to 15% seen once. The data stem from a study of beta chain features in type 1 diabetes. Study observations and caveats: Among patients with Type 1 diabetes, TCRB CDR3s were moderately but significantly shorter in every one of the four CD4+ subsets. Shorter templates might be favored by PCR, equally in patients and controls.

Sequenced material: naive CD4+ T cells from blood. This chain links TRBV4-1 with TRBJ2-5, with TRBD2 identical over 8 bases. This sequence was found in a young man with type 1 diabetes. Written as DNA, the CDR3 is TGCGCCAGCAGCCAGGGACTAGTATTGCAAGAGACCCAGTACTTC. Its protein product is CASSQGLVLQETQYF.